The entry below gives a single T cell receptor (beta chain) sequence along with its context. Antigen: not known. The PCR ran on 60 Vbeta and 13 Jbeta primers. Sequencing used immunoSEQ multiplex PCR; TCRdb keeps in-frame clones, though not all of them. Of 150,000 or so clones in the sample, 70% were seen once. In germline, CDR1 is KGHSH, CDR2 LQKENI. The CDR3 sequence is 13 residues long. V lost 3 bases to trimming and J lost 7 bases; unmatched junction nucleotides: 4. The data derive from a study of cytomegalovirus exposure and HLA in healthy donors. Whole-study results and caveats: A later analysis reported that several of the most significant clusters appeared to be linked to common viral pathogens, among them Epstein-Barr virus.

This clonotype was obtained from a man between 18 and 35 years old in good health and CMV-seropositive. Sequencing was carried out using PBMCs. The rearrangement uses TRBV18 and TRBJ1-1, with 8 positions matching TRBD1. Written as DNA, the CDR3 is TGTGCCAGCTCACCGGACAGGGAGGGTGAAGCTTTCTTT. As protein: CASSPDREGEAFF.